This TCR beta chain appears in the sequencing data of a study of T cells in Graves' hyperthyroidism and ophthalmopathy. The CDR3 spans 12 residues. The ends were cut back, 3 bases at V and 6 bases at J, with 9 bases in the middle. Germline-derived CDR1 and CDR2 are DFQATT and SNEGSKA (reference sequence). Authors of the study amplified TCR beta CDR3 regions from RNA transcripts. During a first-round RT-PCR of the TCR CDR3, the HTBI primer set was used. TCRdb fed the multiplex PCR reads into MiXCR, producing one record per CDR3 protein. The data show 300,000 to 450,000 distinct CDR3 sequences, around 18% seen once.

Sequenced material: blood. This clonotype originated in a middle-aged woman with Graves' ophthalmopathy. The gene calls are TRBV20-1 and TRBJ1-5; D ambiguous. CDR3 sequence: CSASKEIQPQHF. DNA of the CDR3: TGCAGTGCTAGTAAAGAGATTCAGCCCCAGCATTTT.